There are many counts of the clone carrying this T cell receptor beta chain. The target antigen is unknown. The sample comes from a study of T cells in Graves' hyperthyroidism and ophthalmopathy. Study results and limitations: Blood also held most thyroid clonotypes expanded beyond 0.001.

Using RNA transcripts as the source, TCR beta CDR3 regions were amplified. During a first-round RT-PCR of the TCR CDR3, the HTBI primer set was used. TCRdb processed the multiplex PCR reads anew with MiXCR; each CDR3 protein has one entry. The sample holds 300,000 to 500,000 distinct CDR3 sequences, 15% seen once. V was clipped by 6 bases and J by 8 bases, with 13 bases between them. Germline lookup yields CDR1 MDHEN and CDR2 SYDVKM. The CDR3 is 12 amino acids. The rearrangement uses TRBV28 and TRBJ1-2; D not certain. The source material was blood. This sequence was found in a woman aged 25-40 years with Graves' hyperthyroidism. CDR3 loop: CASSSVSVGYTF. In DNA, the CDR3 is TGTGCCAGCAGCTCCGTGTCGGTCGGCTACACCTTC.